This TCR beta chain appears in the sequencing data of a study of Ad26.COV2.S vaccination and SARS-CoV-2 variants. Background on the study: Administration of Ad26.COV2.S was intramuscular, either once or twice 56 days apart. Findings and limits, study-wide: Similar non-spike TCR breadth was observed in recipients of vaccine and of placebo.

As regards this clone: Its specificity is not known.

The treatment is: roughly 20 received Ad26.COV2.S at low or high dose, single or two shots; several received placebo; per-sample allocation not given. The samples were gathered on day 63 after the first injection of vaccine or placebo. Sequencing used immunoSEQ multiplex PCR; TCRdb keeps in-frame clones, though not all of them. The sample consists of approximately 480,000 clones, roughly 89% of them appearing once. Germline V gene sequence: CDR1 SGHVS, CDR2 FNYEAQ. This CDR3 comprises 17 residues. V was pared by 0 bases and J by 2 bases, with 17 bases between. This receptor was obtained from a person aged 18-60 years who received the Ad26.COV2.S COVID-19 vaccine or a placebo. This chain links TRBV7-6 with TRBJ2-7; the D gene could be TRBD1 or TRBD2 (5 bases each). The sample was peripheral blood, taken in a trial of Ad26.COV2.S vaccine versus placebo. The CDR3 sequence: CASSLARVGTIPYEQYF. The CDR3 DNA is TGTGCCAGCAGCTTAGCGCGGGTCGGGACGATTCCCTACGAGCAGTACTTC.